Listed here are 29 T cell receptor beta chains from one sample, sequenced in a study (dated by TCRdb to the mid-2010s). Library method: 5' RACE. These reads were obtained on an Illumina MiSeq. TCRdb ran its own pipeline on the public reads, namely fastp trimming at Q25 and MiXCR clone calling, and kept in-frame beta chains. Rows merge per CDR3 protein into single entries with the most common DNA and genes. This sample is represented by about 42,000 distinct CDR3 sequences; around 30% of them were singletons. Clones ranked in the top ten supply approximately 4% of the sample. Sequenced material: tumor-infiltrating memory CD4+ T cells sorted from the breast tumor. The cell subset or site label, read with the paper, signifies: memory CD4+ T cells, CD4+CD45RO+CD25-. These receptors originate from a female donor with breast cancer.

Only one count was recorded for this clonotype. The conserved phenylalanine or tryptophan normally closing the CDR3 is absent here, so this likely arose from a read error. V and J are TRBV29-1 and TRBJ2-3; TRBD1 agrees at 9 bases. The trim removed 1 base at V and 6 bases at J, leaving 5 bases unmatched. Germline assignment: CDR1 SQVTM and CDR2 ANQGSEA. The CDR3 has 14 residues. The CDR3 coding sequence is TGCAGCGTTGAAGGGACAGGGGCCACGGATACGCAGTATCTT. Translating gives CSVEGTGATDTQYL.

The chain links TRBV5-1 to TRBJ1-4, with 7 bases aligning to TRBD1. The CDR3 length is 14 residues. V lost 6 bases to trimming and J lost 8 bases; unmatched junction nucleotides: 10. Germline V gives CDR1 SGHRS, CDR2 YFSETQ. The CDR3 region is CASTPSGQEEKLFF. CDR3 in DNA: TGCGCCAGCACCCCGTCCGGACAGGAGGAAAAACTGTTTTTT.

On this clonotype: One junction end does not reproduce the germline sequence, and a read error may be involved. The chain joins TRBV7-8 to TRBJ2-7, with 13 bases lining up with TRBD2. The CDR3 runs to 17 residues. Germline CDR1 is SGHVS and CDR2 is FQNEAQ. The CDR3 sequence: CACSLGLAGATSYEQYF. Here the CDR3 DNA reads TGTGCCTGCAGCCTCGGACTAGCGGGAGCTACCTCCTACGAGCAGTACTTC.

V and J are TRBV12-3 or TRBV12-4 and TRBJ1-1; 7 positions agree with TRBD1. Germline trimming cut 1 base from V and 4 bases from J; bases unmatched to any gene: 9. CDR3 length: 16 amino acids. The CDR3 is CASSLGTGSWGTEAFF. DNA for the CDR3: TGTGCCAGCAGTTTAGGGACAGGCTCCTGGGGCACTGAAGCTTTCTTT.

This clonotype came up many times. This chain connects TRBV20-1 to TRBJ1-5; tentatively, D is TRBD1 (6 bases). This CDR3 has 13 amino acids. In germline, CDR1 is DFQATT, CDR2 SNEGSKA (reference sequence). V lost 3 bases to trimming and J lost 6 bases, with 12 bases between them. For the CDR3, the DNA is TGCAGTGCTAGTCTGGGGGGGGCTCAGCCCCAGCATTTT. It encodes CSASLGGAQPQHF.

J is TRBJ1-2 and V is TRBV25-1; D call uncertain. V dropped 1 base and J dropped 0 bases, with 3 bases sitting between them. CDR3 length equals 13 residues. Germline values: CDR1 MGHDK, CDR2 SYGVNS. The CDR3 nucleotides are TGTGCCAGCAGTGAATCAGCTAACTATGGCTACACCTTC. This translates into CASSESANYGYTF.

This clonotype was counted a few times. The rearrangement uses TRBV15 and TRBJ2-2, with D unresolved. Trimming shortened V by 3 bases and J by 2 bases, and 10 bases separated the two germline ends. Germline-derived CDR1 and CDR2 are LNHNV and YYDKDF (reference sequence). The CDR3 extends over 15 amino acids. The CDR3 DNA reads as TGTGCCACCAGCAGTGGGCCAGTTAACACCGGGGAGCTGTTTTTT. Translated: CATSSGPVNTGELFF.

This clonotype was detected ten times or more. The chain is built from TRBV5-4 and TRBJ1-2; D remains unclear. There are 14 residues in the CDR3. Germline CDR1 SGHNT, CDR2 YYREEE (reference sequence). Trimming shortened V by 2 bases and J by 8 bases, and 16 bases separated the two germline ends. The CDR3 region has the DNA TGTGCCAGCAGCTTCCCTACCGAGGCGGGCGGCTACACCTTC. Its protein product is CASSFPTEAGGYTF.

The chain uses TRBV20-1 and TRBJ2-3; 8 nucleotides line up with TRBD2. Germline CDR1 and CDR2: DFQATT and SNEGSKA (reference sequence). The CDR3 consists of 15 residues. With V trimmed by 0 bases and J by 5 bases, 7 bases remained unmatched. CDR3 nucleotides: TGCAGTGCTAGAGATCGGGGGGGGCGTAGAGATACGCAGTATTTT. It codes for CSARDRGGRRDTQYF.

The chain links TRBV12-3 or TRBV12-4 to TRBJ2-3; no clear D gene. Trimming pared 5 bases from V and 7 bases from J, leaving 19 bases between. The CDR3 totals 15 residues. The CDR3 DNA is TGTGCCAGCAGTGCGGCCGCCTACAAGTTAAATACGCAGTATTTT. Its protein product is CASSAAAYKLNTQYF.

CDR3 sequence (DNA): TGTGCCAGCAGGAGTTACACCGGGGAGCTGTTTTTT. It translates to CASRSYTGELFF. V gene TRBV3-1 combines with J gene TRBJ2-2; D is unclear. The CDR3 totals 12 residues. V was shortened by 6 bases and J by 3 bases, with 5 bases between the two germline ends. The germline V gene has CDR1 LGHDT and CDR2 YNNKEL (reference sequence).

The J gene is TRBJ2-3, the V gene TRBV7-2; TRBD1 aligns across 7 bases. V was clipped by 5 bases and J by 6 bases; unmatched bases: 8. CDR3 length: 14 amino acids. Germline lookup yields CDR1 SGHTA and CDR2 FQGNSA. CDR3 in amino acids: CASSTNRGWDTQYF. CDR3 nucleotide sequence: TGTGCCAGCAGCACCAACAGGGGCTGGGATACGCAGTATTTT.

This clonotype was picked up many times. The J gene is TRBJ2-7, the V gene TRBV5-1; possible D gene TRBD2, 5 bases. The ends were cut back, 0 bases at V and 0 bases at J, with 13 bases in the middle. CDR1 is SGHRS, CDR2 YFSETQ, per germline. This CDR3 spans 16 amino acids. The CDR3 nucleotides are TGCGCCAGCAGCTTGGCCCCCGGGATCAACTCCTACGAGCAGTACTTC. It translates to CASSLAPGINSYEQYF.

This clonotype was found a few times. CDR3 protein: CSALEVDTGELFF. In DNA, the CDR3 is TGCAGCGCCCTTGAAGTAGATACCGGGGAGCTGTTTTTT. The gene calls are TRBV29-1 and TRBJ2-2; no firm D call. The germline CDR1 and CDR2 sequences are SQVTM and ANQGSEA. Trimming left V 7 bases short and J 5 bases short, with 14 bases between. There are 13 residues in the CDR3.

This clonotype was seen ten or more times. The chain combines TRBV5-1 with TRBJ2-1; the match to TRBD1 covers 9 bases. The CDR3 is 15 amino acids. The junction had 11 bases not matched to a gene; V was cut back by 4 bases and J by 9 bases. CDR1 SGHRS and CDR2 YFSETQ come from the germline V gene. The CDR3 spells CASSPGQGNRAEQFF. CDR3 sequence (DNA): TGCGCCAGCAGCCCGGGACAGGGAAACCGTGCTGAGCAGTTCTTC.

J is TRBJ1-3 and V is TRBV12-3 or TRBV12-4, with no clear D. V lost 3 bases and J lost 0, with 12 bases in between. This CDR3 comprises 16 residues. CDR3 nucleotide sequence: TGTGCCAGCAGTTTCCAGAGGCCTTCCTCTGGAAACACCATATATTTT. It encodes CASSFQRPSSGNTIYF.

This clonotype was picked up a small number of times. This sequence joins TRBV7-3 and TRBJ2-2; 9 nucleotides agree with TRBD1. Germline trimming cut 5 bases from V and 7 bases from J; bases unmatched to any gene: 5. The CDR3 has 14 amino acids. The V gene's germline CDR1 is SGHTA and CDR2 FQGTGA. The chain's CDR3 is CASSAGTGFGELFF. The CDR3 DNA reads as TGTGCCAGCAGCGCCGGGACAGGGTTCGGGGAGCTGTTTTTT.

DNA for the CDR3: TGTGCCAGCGGATCGGGCCCCGACATTCAGTACTTC. It specifies CASGSGPDIQYF. The gene calls are TRBV9 and TRBJ2-4; D gene unclear. Trimming pared 7 bases from V and 8 bases from J, leaving 13 bases between. The CDR3 is made up of 12 amino acids. Per the germline V gene, CDR1 is SGDLS and CDR2 is YYNGEE.

Points on this clonotype: This may be a read error: a much more frequent sequence differs by one nucleotide. J is TRBJ1-2 and V is TRBV20-1; D call uncertain. The CDR3 consists of 14 residues. Looked up from germline, CDR1 is DFQATT and CDR2 is SNEGSKA (reference sequence). The CDR3 here is CGAGGSLASGGYTF. As DNA, the CDR3 is TGCGGTGCCGGAGGGTCCCTTGCGAGCGGTGGCTACACCTTC.

The gene calls are TRBV7-8 and TRBJ2-7, with 13 bases identical to TRBD2. With V trimmed by 5 bases and J by 0 bases, 7 bases remained unmatched. This CDR3 comprises 17 residues. Germline V gene lookup returns CDR1 SGHVS and CDR2 FQNEAQ. This chain's CDR3 is CASSLGLAGATSYEQYF. CDR3 DNA: TGTGCCAGCAGCCTCGGACTAGCGGGAGCTACCTCCTACGAGCAGTACTTC. Drawing the rest from reference TRBV7-8 and TRBJ2-7, the complete variable domain is GAGVSQSPRYKVAKRGQDVALRCDPISGHVSLFWYQQALGQGPEFLTYFQNEAQLDKSGLPSDRFFAERPEGSVSTLKIQRTQQEDSAVYLCASSLGLAGATSYEQYFGPGTRLTVT.

Points on this clonotype: An end of the junction differs from the germline gene, which may be a read error. The chain employs TRBV15 and TRBJ1-4; D uncertain. CDR3 length: 14 amino acids. Germline V gives CDR1 LNHNV, CDR2 YYDKDF (reference sequence). DNA for the CDR3: TGTGCCACCAGCAGGGTAATGGGCAATGAAAAACTGTTCTTT. Residues: CATSRVMGNEKLFF.

The genes are TRBV5-1 and TRBJ1-4; D is ambiguous. Germline lookup yields CDR1 SGHRS and CDR2 YFSETQ. This CDR3 is built from 15 residues. The germline V and J ends were trimmed by 0 bases and 8 bases, with 14 bases remaining between them. Here the CDR3 DNA reads TGCGCCAGCAGCTTGGAAGGCAACCGAGAGGAAAAACTGTTTTTT. Encoded protein: CASSLEGNREEKLFF.

The chain couples TRBV12-3 or TRBV12-4 to TRBJ2-1; 10 bases map to TRBD2. The V segment lost 1 base and the J segment 0 bases; nucleotides outside the gene matches: 9. The CDR3 is 19 amino acids. CDR3 nucleotide sequence: TGTGCCAGCAGTTTAGTTGCACTAGCGGGACCAAGCTCCTACAATGAGCAGTTCTTC. Its protein is CASSLVALAGPSSYNEQFF.

The chain joins TRBV5-6 to TRBJ2-7, with D uncertain. V lost 2 bases and J lost 3, with 9 bases in between. Germline loops: CDR1 SGHDT, CDR2 YYEEEE. The length of the CDR3 is 13 residues. CDR3 DNA sequence: TGTGCCAGCAGCTTCAGCAGCAGCTACGAGCAGTACTTC. Translating it yields CASSFSSSYEQYF.

This clonotype was recorded a few times. The rearrangement uses TRBV9 and TRBJ2-2, with D maybe TRBD2 (7 bases). CDR3 size: 16 residues. Germline assignment: CDR1 SGDLS and CDR2 YYNGEE. Trimming cost V 4 bases and J 4 bases, with 17 bases left between them. Here the CDR3 DNA reads TGTGCCAGCAGCCCCGAACGGGGGGCCCCCACCGGGGAGCTGTTTTTT. This sequence encodes CASSPERGAPTGELFF. Variable domain in full (rest from reference TRBV9 and TRBJ2-2): DSGVTQTPKHLITATGQRVTLRCSPRSGDLSVYWYQQSLDQGLQFLIQYYNGEERAKGNILERFSAQQFPDLHSELNLSSLELGDSALYFCASSPERGAPTGELFFGEGSRLTVL.

The CDR3 DNA reads TGTGCCAGCAGTCTAACCGGGAACCAAGAGACCCAGTACTTC. Amino acids: CASSLTGNQETQYF. The chain joins TRBV28 to TRBJ2-5; D perhaps matches TRBD2 (5 bases). Trimming stripped 5 bases from V and 0 bases from J, with 10 bases between. Germline CDR1 reads MDHEN; CDR2 reads SYDVKM. The CDR3 contains 14 residues.

This clonotype has ten or more counts. The CDR3 sequence: CASSLSGRSANNEQFF. DNA for the CDR3: TGCGCCAGCAGCTTGAGCGGAAGAAGCGCTAACAATGAGCAGTTCTTC. The chain combines TRBV5-1 with TRBJ2-1; TRBD2 is a possible D gene (5 bases). V lost 1 base and J lost 5, with 16 bases in between. This CDR3 is built from 16 residues. Looked up from germline, CDR1 is SGHRS and CDR2 is YFSETQ.

J is TRBJ2-3 and V is TRBV7-9; D not resolved. Trimming removed 10 bases at V and 1 base at J, with 3 bases between. Per the germline V gene, CDR1 is SEHNR and CDR2 is FQNEAQ (reference sequence). The CDR3 runs to 10 residues. Written as DNA, the CDR3 is TGTGCCATACGCACAGATACGCAGTATTTT. This codes for CAIRTDTQYF.

The chain uses TRBV4-1 and TRBJ1-1; unclear D gene. Trimming took 8 bases from V and 5 from J, leaving 18 bases between them. Germline V gene data show CDR1 as MGHRA and CDR2 as YSYEKL. The CDR3 runs 14 residues. CDR3 protein: CASRLRVLGTEAFF. The CDR3 coding sequence is TGCGCCAGCCGACTGAGAGTCCTGGGGACTGAAGCTTTCTTT.